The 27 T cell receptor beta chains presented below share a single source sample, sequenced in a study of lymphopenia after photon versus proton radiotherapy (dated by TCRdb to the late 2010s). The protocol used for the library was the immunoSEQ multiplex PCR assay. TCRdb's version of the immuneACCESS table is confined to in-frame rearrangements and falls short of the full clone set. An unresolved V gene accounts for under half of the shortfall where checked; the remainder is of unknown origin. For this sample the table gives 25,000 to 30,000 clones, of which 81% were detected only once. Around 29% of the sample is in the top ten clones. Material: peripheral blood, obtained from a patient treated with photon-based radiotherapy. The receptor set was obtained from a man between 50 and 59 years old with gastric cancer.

As DNA, the CDR3 is TGTGCCAGCAGTTGGTCCGGGGCTAGCGGGGCGCGGGAGACCCAGTACTTC. Its translation is CASSWSGASGARETQYF. The chain links TRBV27 to TRBJ2-5; 9 positions match TRBD2. Germline values: CDR1 MNHEY, CDR2 SMNVEV (reference sequence). The CDR3 spans 17 residues. Trimming cost V 4 bases and J 5 bases; bases outside gene matches: 14.

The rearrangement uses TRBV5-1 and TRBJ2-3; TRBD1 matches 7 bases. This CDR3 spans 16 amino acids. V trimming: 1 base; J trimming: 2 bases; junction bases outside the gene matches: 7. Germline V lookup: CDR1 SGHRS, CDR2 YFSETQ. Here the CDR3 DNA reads TGCGCCAGCAGCTTGCGAGTGACAGGGCCCACAGATACGCAGTATTTT. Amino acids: CASSLRVTGPTDTQYF.

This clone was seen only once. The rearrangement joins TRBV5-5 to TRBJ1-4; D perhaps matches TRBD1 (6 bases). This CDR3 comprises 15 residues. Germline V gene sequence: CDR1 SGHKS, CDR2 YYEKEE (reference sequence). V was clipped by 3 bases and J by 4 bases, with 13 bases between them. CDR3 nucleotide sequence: TGTGCCAGCAGCTCCCCGACAGGATTTAATGAAAAACTGTTTTTT. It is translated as CASSSPTGFNEKLFF.

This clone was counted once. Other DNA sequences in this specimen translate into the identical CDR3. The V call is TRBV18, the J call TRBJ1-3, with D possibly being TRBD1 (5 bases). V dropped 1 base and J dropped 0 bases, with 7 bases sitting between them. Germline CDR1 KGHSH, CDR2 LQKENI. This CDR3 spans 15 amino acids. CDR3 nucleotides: TGTGCCAGCTCACCACAGGGACTCTCTGGAAACACCATATATTTT. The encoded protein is CASSPQGLSGNTIYF.

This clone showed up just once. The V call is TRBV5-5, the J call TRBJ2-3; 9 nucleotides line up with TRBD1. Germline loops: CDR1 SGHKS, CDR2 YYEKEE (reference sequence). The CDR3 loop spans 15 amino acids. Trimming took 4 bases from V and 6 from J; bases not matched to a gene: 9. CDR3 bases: TGTGCCAGCAGCGCAATACAGGGGGCAGGGGATACGCAGTATTTT. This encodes CASSAIQGAGDTQYF.

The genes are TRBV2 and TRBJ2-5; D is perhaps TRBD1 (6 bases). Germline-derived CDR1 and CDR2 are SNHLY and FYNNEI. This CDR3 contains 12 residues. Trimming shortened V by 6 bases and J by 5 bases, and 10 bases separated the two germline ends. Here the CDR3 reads CASRDRLETQYF. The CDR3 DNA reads TGTGCCAGCAGGGACAGACTTGAGACCCAGTACTTC.

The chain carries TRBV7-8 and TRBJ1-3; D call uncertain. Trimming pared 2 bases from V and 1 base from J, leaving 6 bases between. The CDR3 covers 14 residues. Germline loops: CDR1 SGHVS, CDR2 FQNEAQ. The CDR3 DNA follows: TGTGCCAGCAGCTTAAGCGGATCTGGAAACACCATATATTTT. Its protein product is CASSLSGSGNTIYF.

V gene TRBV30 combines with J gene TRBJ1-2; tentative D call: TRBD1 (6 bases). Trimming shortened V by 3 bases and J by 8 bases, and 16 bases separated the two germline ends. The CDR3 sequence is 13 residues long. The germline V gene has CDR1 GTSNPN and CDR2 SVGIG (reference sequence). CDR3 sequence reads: CAWRDEVQGGYTF. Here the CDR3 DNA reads TGTGCCTGGAGGGACGAAGTACAGGGCGGCTACACCTTC.

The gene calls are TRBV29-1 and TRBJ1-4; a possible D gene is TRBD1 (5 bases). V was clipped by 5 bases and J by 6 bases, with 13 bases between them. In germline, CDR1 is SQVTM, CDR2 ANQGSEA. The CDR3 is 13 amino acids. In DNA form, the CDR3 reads TGCAGCGTTCGGGGCAGGGTCGATGAAAAACTGTTTTTT. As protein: CSVRGRVDEKLFF.

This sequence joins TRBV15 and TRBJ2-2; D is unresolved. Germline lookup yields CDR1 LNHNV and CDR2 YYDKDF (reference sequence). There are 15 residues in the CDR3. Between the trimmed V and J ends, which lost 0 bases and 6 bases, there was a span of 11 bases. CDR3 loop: CATSRDAAEAGELFF. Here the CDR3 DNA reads TGTGCCACCAGCAGAGATGCTGCAGAAGCCGGGGAGCTGTTTTTT.

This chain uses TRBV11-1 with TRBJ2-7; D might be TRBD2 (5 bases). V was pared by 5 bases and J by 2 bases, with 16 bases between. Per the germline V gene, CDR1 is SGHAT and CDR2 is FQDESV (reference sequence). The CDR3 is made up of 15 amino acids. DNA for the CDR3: TGTGCCAGCAGCCCCCGAGGGCTTTTGACCTACGAGCAGTACTTC. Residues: CASSPRGLLTYEQYF.

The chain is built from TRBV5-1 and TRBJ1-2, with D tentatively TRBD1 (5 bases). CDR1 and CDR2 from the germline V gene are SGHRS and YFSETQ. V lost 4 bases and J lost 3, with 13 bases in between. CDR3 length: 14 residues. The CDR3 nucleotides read TGCGCCAGCAGCGCCGCCAGGGAGCACTATGGCTACACCTTC. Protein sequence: CASSAAREHYGYTF.

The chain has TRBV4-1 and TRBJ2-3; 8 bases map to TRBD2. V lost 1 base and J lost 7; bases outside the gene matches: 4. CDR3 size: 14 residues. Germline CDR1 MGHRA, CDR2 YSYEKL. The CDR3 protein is CASSQAGGPNTQYF. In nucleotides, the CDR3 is TGCGCCAGCAGCCAAGCGGGGGGGCCGAATACGCAGTATTTT.

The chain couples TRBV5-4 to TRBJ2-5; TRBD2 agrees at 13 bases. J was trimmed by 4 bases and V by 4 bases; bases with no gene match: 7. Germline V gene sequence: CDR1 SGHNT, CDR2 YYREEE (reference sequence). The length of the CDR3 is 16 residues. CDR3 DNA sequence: TGTGCCAGCAGCCAGATACTAGCGGGGGGGCTAGAGACCCAGTACTTC. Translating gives CASSQILAGGLETQYF.

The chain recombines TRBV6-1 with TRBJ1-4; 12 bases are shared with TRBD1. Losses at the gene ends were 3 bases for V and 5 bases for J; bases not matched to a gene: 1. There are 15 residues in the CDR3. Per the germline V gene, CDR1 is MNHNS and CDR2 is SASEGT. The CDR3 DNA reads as TGTGCCAGCAGTGAGGGGACAGGGGGCAATGAAAAACTGTTTTTT. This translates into CASSEGTGGNEKLFF.

The CDR3 region is CASSVADKNEKLFF. The CDR3 DNA is TGTGCCAGCAGCGTCGCGGACAAGAATGAAAAACTGTTTTTT. The V and J genes are TRBV9 and TRBJ1-4, with TRBD1 as a possible D gene (5 bases). V shed 2 bases and J shed 5 bases, with 10 bases lying between them. Per the germline V gene, CDR1 is SGDLS and CDR2 is YYNGEE. This CDR3 region has 14 residues. Filled out from reference TRBV9 and TRBJ1-4, the complete variable domain reads DSGVTQTPKHLITATGQRVTLRCSPRSGDLSVYWYQQSLDQGLQFLIQYYNGEERAKGNILERFSAQQFPDLHSELNLSSLELGDSALYFCASSVADKNEKLFFGSGTQLSVL.

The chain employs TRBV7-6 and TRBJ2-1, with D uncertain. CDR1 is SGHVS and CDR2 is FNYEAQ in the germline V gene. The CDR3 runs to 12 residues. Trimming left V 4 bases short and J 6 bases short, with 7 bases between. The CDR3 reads CASSSWANEQFF. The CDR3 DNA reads TGTGCCAGCAGCTCCTGGGCCAATGAGCAGTTCTTC.

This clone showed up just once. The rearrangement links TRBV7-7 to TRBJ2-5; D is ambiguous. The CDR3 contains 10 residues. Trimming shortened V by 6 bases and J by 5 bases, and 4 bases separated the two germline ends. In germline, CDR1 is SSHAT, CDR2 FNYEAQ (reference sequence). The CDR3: CASRVETQYF. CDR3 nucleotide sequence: TGTGCCAGCAGAGTGGAGACCCAGTACTTC.

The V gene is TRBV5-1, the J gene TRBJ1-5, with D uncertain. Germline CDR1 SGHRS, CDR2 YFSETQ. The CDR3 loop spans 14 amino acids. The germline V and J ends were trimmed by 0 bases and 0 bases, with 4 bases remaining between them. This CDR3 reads CASSLGVSNQPQHF. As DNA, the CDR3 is TGCGCCAGCAGCTTGGGGGTTAGCAATCAGCCCCAGCATTTT.

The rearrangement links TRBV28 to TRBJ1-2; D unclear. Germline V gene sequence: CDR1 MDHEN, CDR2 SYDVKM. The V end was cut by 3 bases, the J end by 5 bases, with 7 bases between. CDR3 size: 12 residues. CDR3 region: CASSFGVYGYTF. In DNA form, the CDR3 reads TGTGCCAGCAGTTTTGGGGTTTATGGCTACACCTTC.

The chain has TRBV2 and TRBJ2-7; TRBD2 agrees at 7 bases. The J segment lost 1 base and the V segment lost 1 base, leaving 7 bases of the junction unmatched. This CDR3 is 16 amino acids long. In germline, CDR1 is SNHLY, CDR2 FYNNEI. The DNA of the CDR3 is TGTGCCAGCAGTGAAGAGTCGACTAGCCATTCCTACGAGCAGTACGTC. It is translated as CASSEESTSHSYEQYV.

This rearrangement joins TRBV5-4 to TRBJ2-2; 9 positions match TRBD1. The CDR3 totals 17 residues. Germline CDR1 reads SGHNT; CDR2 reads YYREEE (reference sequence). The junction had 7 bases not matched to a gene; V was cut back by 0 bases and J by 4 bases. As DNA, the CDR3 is TGTGCCAGCAGCTTGGCCCCGGGACAGGGAGGCACCGGGGAGCTGTTTTTT. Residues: CASSLAPGQGGTGELFF.

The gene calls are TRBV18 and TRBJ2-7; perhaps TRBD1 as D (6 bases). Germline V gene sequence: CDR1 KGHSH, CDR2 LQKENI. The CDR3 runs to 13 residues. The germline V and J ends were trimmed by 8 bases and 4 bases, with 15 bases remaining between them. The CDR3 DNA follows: TGTGCCAGCGGCGCGACAGGCCCGTACGAGCAGTACTTC. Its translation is CASGATGPYEQYF.

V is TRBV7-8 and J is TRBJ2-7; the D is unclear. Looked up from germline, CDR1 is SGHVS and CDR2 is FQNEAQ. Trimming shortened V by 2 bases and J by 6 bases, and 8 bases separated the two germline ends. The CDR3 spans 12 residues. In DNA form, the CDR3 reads TGTGCCAGCAGCTTACGATCAGGCGAGCAGTACTTC. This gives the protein CASSLRSGEQYF.

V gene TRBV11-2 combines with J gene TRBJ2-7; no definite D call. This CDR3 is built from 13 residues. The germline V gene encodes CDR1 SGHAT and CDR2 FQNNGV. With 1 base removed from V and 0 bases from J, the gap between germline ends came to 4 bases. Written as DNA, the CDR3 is TGTGCCAGCAGCTTAGGGAGCTCCTACGAGCAGTACGTC. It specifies CASSLGSSYEQYV.

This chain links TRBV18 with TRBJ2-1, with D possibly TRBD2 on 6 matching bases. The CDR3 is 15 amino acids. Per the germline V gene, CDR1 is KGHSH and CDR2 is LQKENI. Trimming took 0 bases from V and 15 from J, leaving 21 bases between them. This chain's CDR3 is CASSPPLGAGMSLFF. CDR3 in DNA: TGTGCCAGCTCACCACCGTTAGGGGCGGGGATGTCACTGTTCTTC. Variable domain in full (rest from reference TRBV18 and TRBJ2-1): NAGVMQNPRHLVRRRGQEARLRCSPMKGHSHVYWYRQLPEEGLKFMVYLQKENIIDESGMPKERFSAEFPKEGPSILRIQQVVRGDSAAYFCASSPPLGAGMSLFFGPGTRLTVL.

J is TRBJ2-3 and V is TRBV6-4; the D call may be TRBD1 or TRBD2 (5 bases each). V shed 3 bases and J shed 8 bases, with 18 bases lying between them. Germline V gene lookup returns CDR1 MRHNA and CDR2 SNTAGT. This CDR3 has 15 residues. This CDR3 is CASSERWDPPGTQYF. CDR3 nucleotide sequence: TGTGCCAGCAGTGAGAGGTGGGACCCCCCGGGTACGCAGTATTTT.